The 6 T cell receptor beta chains given below trace back to one sample, sequenced in a study of cytomegalovirus exposure and HLA in healthy donors. PCR primers comprised 60 Vbeta and 13 Jbeta primers. Assay: immunoSEQ multiplex PCR; the TCRdb copy retains only in-frame clones and omits some. This table has about 97,000 clones, approximately 9% appearing once. Sequencing input: PBMCs. The receptors were gathered from a man aged 45-60 years in good health and CMV-seropositive.

This chain joins TRBV9 and TRBJ2-5, with a tentative D call TRBD2 (5 bases). This CDR3 has 15 residues. Trimming took off 3 bases at V and 4 bases at J, with 16 bases between the two ends. The germline V gene encodes CDR1 SGDLS and CDR2 YYNGEE. The CDR3 DNA sequence: TGTGCCAGCAGCGGTTGGGATCCGGCGGGAGAGACCCAGTACTTC. Protein product: CASSGWDPAGETQYF.

The genes are TRBV19 and TRBJ2-1, with 13 bases identical to TRBD2. Germline loops: CDR1 LNHDA, CDR2 SQIVND (reference sequence). The CDR3 has 16 amino acids. V was clipped by 6 bases and J by 9 bases; unmatched bases: 11. The CDR3 is CASSHLLAGGPGEQFF. Here the CDR3 DNA reads TGTGCCAGTAGCCACCTACTAGCGGGAGGGCCTGGTGAGCAGTTCTTC.

In this sample, this clone turned up a few times. The chain is built from TRBV28 and TRBJ1-1; weak D call: TRBD1 (5 bases). Germline assignment: CDR1 MDHEN and CDR2 SYDVKM. The CDR3 runs 12 residues. Trimming cost V 2 bases and J 11 bases, with 12 bases left between them. The CDR3 region has the DNA TGTGCCAGCAGTTTAGACCAGGGTGTTGCTTTCTTT. This codes for CASSLDQGVAFF.

This clone was counted only a few times. V usage is TRBV21-1 and J usage is TRBJ1-1; TRBD1 reflects the table's D call only, with no check against the DNA. TRBV21-1 is annotated as a pseudogene. The CDR3 length is 18 residues. Here the CDR3 DNA reads TGTGCCAGCAGCAAAGGAAGTGAACAGGCGAACACCTGTATTCCCCCTTTCTTT. It encodes CASSKGSEQANTCIPPFF.

This clone came up a few times. The chain uses TRBV28 and TRBJ1-6, with TRBD1 as a possible D gene (6 bases). The CDR3 is 14 amino acids. Per germline, CDR1 MDHEN and CDR2 SYDVKM. V gave up 5 bases and J gave up 3 bases, with 8 bases separating them. The CDR3, as DNA: TGTGCCAGCAGTGGACAGTTCTATAATTCACCCCTCCACTTT. Translated, it gives CASSGQFYNSPLHF.

In regard to this clone: This sample also contains other DNA sequences that code for the same CDR3. The chain has TRBV29-1 and TRBJ2-2; TRBD2 might be the D (6 bases). The V end lost 6 bases, the J end lost 11 bases, and 19 bases lay between the germline ends. CDR3 size: 13 residues. CDR1 is SQVTM, CDR2 ANQGSEA, per germline. The DNA for the CDR3 is TGCAGCGTCGGAGGGGCTCACCAAGGAGAGCTGTTTTTT. It is translated as CSVGGAHQGELFF.